A single T cell receptor (beta chain) is shown here with its context. These data come from a study of T cell changes during pregnancy in multiple sclerosis. Measured with immunoSEQ multiplex PCR; TCRdb has only the in-frame clones, and not every one. The profile shows about 120,000 clones, 90% to 95% of them singletons. Per the germline V gene, CDR1 is MNHNS and CDR2 is SASEGT. V was clipped by 3 bases and J by 8 bases, with 16 bases between them. CDR3 length: 14 residues. The receptor was isolated from a female donor with multiple sclerosis, enrolled in a pregnancy study. This chain links TRBV6-1 with TRBJ1-2; D might be TRBD1 (5 bases). Sequences were derived from peripheral blood, sampled before pregnancy. CDR3 bases: TGTGCCAGCAGTGAGCCCGTGGGTAGGGGCGGCTACACCTTC. The encoded protein is CASSEPVGRGGYTF.